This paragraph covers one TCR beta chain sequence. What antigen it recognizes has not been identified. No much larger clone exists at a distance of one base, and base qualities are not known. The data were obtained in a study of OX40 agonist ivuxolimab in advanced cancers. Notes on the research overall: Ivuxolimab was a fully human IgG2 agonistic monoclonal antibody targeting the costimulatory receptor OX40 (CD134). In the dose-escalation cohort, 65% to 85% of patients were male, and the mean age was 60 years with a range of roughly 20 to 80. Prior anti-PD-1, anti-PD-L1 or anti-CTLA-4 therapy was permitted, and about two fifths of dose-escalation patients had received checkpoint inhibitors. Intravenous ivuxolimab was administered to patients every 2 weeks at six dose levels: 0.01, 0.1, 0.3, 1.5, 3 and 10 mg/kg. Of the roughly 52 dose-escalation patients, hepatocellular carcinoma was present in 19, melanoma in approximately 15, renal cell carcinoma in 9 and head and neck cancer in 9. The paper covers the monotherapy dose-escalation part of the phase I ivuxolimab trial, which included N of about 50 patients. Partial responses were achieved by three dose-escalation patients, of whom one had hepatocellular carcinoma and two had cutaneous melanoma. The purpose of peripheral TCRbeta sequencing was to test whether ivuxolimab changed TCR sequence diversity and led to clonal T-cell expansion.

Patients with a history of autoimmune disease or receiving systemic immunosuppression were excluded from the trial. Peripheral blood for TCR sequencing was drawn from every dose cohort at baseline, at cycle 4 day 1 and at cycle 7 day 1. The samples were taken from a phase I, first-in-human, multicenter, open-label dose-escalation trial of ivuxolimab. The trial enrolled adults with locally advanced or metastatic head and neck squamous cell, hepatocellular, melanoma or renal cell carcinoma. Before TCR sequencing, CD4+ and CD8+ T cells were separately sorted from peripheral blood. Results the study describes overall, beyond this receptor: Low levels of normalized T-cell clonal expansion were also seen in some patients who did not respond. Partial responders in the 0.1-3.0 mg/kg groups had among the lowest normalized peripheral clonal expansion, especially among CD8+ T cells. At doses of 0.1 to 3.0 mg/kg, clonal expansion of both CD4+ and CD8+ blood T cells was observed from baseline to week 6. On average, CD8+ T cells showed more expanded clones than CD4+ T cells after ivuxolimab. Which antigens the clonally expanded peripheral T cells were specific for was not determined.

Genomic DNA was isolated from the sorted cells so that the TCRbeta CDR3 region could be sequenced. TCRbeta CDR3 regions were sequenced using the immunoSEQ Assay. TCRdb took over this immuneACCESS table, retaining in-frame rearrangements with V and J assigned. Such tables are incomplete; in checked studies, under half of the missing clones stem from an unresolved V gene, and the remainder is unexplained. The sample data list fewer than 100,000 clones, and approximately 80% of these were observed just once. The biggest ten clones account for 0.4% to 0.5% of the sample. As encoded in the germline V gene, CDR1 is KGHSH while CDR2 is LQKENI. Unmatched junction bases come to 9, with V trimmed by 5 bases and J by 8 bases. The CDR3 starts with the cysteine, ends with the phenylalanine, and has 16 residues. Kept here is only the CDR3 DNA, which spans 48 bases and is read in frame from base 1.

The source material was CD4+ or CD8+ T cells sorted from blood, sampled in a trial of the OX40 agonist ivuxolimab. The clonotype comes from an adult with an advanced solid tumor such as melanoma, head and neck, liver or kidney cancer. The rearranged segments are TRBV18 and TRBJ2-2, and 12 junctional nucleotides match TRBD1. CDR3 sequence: CASSAMGQGAPGELFF. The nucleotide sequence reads TGTGCCAGCTCAGCCATGGGACAGGGGGCACCAGGGGAGCTGTTTTTT.